Below, one T cell receptor beta chain is given with its context. Antigen: not known. These data come from a study of T cells in Graves' hyperthyroidism and ophthalmopathy. Findings of the study overall: Ophthalmopathy could be told apart from stable hyperthyroidism with a 13 V-J model. Model-based prediction identified ophthalmopathy a median approximately 6 months prior to its onset.

From 10 ml of fresh peripheral blood, PBMCs were isolated. Amplification yielded TCR beta CDR3 regions, with RNA transcripts as the source. Primed by the HTBI set, a first-round RT-PCR was run on the TCR CDR3. TCRdb reprocessed the multiplex PCR reads via MiXCR and lists one record per CDR3 protein. The table has about 770,000 distinct CDR3 sequences, around 20% seen once. Trimming shortened V by 1 base and J by 4 bases, and 13 bases separated the two germline ends. This CDR3 spans 16 amino acids. Material: blood. The chain recombines TRBV12-3 or TRBV12-4 with TRBJ2-2; possible D gene TRBD2, 6 bases. This TCR came from a woman aged 50 to 65 with Graves' hyperthyroidism that later progressed to Graves' ophthalmopathy. In nucleotides, the CDR3 is TGTGCCAGCAGTTTAGTGGCGGGGCTTGGCACCGGGGAGCTGTTTTTT. Its translation is CASSLVAGLGTGELFF.